These 21 T cell receptor beta chains share one sample of origin, sequenced in a study of graft-versus-host responses after intestinal transplantation. The antigens of these receptors remain unknown. Assay: immunoSEQ multiplex PCR; the TCRdb copy retains only in-frame clones and omits some. This table holds 90,000 to 150,000 clones, over 80% found once. Sequencing was performed on unstimulated CD4+ T cells sorted from spleen or lymph node cells, taken before intestinal transplant. Receptors were obtained from a human donor who received an intestinal transplant.

V usage is TRBV10-3 and J usage is TRBJ2-5; 14 nucleotides line up with TRBD2. The junction had 13 bases not matched to a gene; V was cut back by 6 bases and J by 7 bases. This CDR3 is 17 amino acids long. Germline CDR1 ENHRY, CDR2 SYGVKD. The CDR3 region has the DNA TGTGCCATCAGCCGGACTAGCGGGAGGTCCCCGGATGGGACCCAGTACTTC. Translated: CAISRTSGRSPDGTQYF.

The chain employs TRBV6-5 and TRBJ2-1; 12 bases agree with TRBD2. Germline values: CDR1 MNHEY, CDR2 SVGAGI. CDR3 length equals 14 residues. V shed 6 bases and J 8 bases; nucleotides not matched to a gene: 5. The CDR3 region is CASSLAGGPDEQFF. The CDR3 DNA is TGTGCCAGCAGCCTAGCGGGAGGGCCTGATGAGCAGTTCTTC.

V gene TRBV11-2 combines with J gene TRBJ2-5; perhaps TRBD2 as D (5 bases). The V end was cut by 5 bases, the J end by 2 bases, with 6 bases between. This CDR3 is built from 12 residues. CDR1 is SGHAT and CDR2 is FQNNGV in the germline V gene. Here the CDR3 DNA reads TGTGCCAGCAGCCCGGGGCAAGAGACCCAGTACTTC. The encoded protein is CASSPGQETQYF.

The V and J genes are TRBV19 and TRBJ2-1; 9 bases align to TRBD2. The CDR3 has 17 residues. Germline V gene lookup returns CDR1 LNHDA and CDR2 SQIVND (reference sequence). The V segment lost 9 bases and the J segment 4 bases; nucleotides outside the gene matches: 16. The CDR3 DNA is TGTGCCAGCGCGCCGGGGGGTGGAGCGGGGGGTTACAATGAGCAGTTCTTC. It translates to CASAPGGGAGGYNEQFF.

V gene TRBV18 combines with J gene TRBJ2-1; 11 nucleotides match TRBD1. The V gene end was trimmed by 0 bases and the J gene end by 6 bases; junction bases not matched to a gene: 4. The CDR3 has 16 residues. Germline V gene lookup returns CDR1 KGHSH and CDR2 LQKENI. The CDR3 reads CASSPPGQGAGNEQFF. CDR3 nucleotide sequence: TGTGCCAGCTCACCACCTGGACAGGGGGCGGGCAATGAGCAGTTCTTC.

The CDR3 loop is CASSSQQGGNEKLFF. DNA for the CDR3: TGTGCCAGCAGCTCCCAACAGGGCGGGAATGAAAAACTGTTTTTT. The chain recombines TRBV11-1 with TRBJ1-4; D is possibly TRBD1 (6 bases). Germline values: CDR1 SGHAT, CDR2 FQDESV (reference sequence). This CDR3 region has 15 residues. Trimming removed 4 bases at V and 5 bases at J, with 14 bases between.

The chain couples TRBV11-2 to TRBJ1-1; D is possibly TRBD1 (5 bases). Trimming took 5 bases from V and 4 from J, leaving 11 bases between them. The CDR3 has 13 amino acids. CDR1 is SGHAT and CDR2 is FQNNGV in the germline V gene. The DNA for the CDR3 is TGTGCCAGCAGCAAGGTTAGGGGCACTGAAGCTTTCTTT. It yields the protein CASSKVRGTEAFF.

This CDR3 is CASSLYLSGSEQYF. Written as DNA, the CDR3 is TGTGCCAGCAGTCTATATTTATCAGGGTCCGAGCAGTACTTC. J is TRBJ2-7 and V is TRBV27; D is possibly TRBD1 (5 bases). The CDR3 runs 14 residues. CDR1 is MNHEY, CDR2 SMNVEV, per germline (reference sequence). V lost 5 bases, J lost 6 bases, and 17 bases lay in between.

The chain combines TRBV27 with TRBJ2-1; D not certain. V gave up 1 base and J gave up 8 bases, with 18 bases separating them. Germline CDR1 reads MNHEY; CDR2 reads SMNVEV (reference sequence). The CDR3 is made up of 16 amino acids. As DNA, the CDR3 is TGTGCCAGCAGTTTATATCCCAGCCCCTGGCCGGATGAGCAGTTCTTC. Protein: CASSLYPSPWPDEQFF.

The V and J genes are TRBV6-1 and TRBJ2-1, with 11 nucleotides matching TRBD2. CDR1 is MNHNS and CDR2 is SASEGT in the germline V gene. The CDR3 has 15 residues. V trimming: 5 bases; J trimming: 2 bases; junction bases outside the gene matches: 2. CDR3 loop: CASSTSGSTYNEQFF. In DNA, the CDR3 is TGTGCCAGCAGTACTAGCGGGAGCACCTACAATGAGCAGTTCTTC.

The rearrangement uses TRBV19 and TRBJ2-3; no clear D. Trimming cost V 0 bases and J 4 bases, with 11 bases left between them. Germline V lookup: CDR1 LNHDA, CDR2 SQIVND (reference sequence). The CDR3 is made up of 15 amino acids. The CDR3 protein is CASSIDGLQPDTQYF. CDR3 nucleotide sequence: TGTGCCAGTAGTATAGATGGCTTGCAGCCAGATACGCAGTATTTT.

This chain links TRBV10-3 with TRBJ1-2; unclear D gene. The CDR3 runs 13 residues. The V and J ends lost 6 bases and 2 bases respectively, with 10 bases between them. Germline CDR1 reads ENHRY; CDR2 reads SYGVKD. CDR3 residues: CAIRLTNNYGYTF. The DNA of the CDR3 is TGTGCCATCAGATTAACCAACAACTATGGCTACACCTTC.

The CDR3 protein is CASSYRQGGTEAFF. DNA for the CDR3: TGTGCCAGCAGTTATCGACAGGGGGGTACTGAAGCTTTCTTT. The rearrangement uses TRBV6-5 and TRBJ1-1; 9 nucleotides match TRBD1. V trimming: 3 bases; J trimming: 5 bases; junction bases outside the gene matches: 4. Germline V gene lookup returns CDR1 MNHEY and CDR2 SVGAGI. The length of the CDR3 is 14 residues.

The chain uses TRBV5-1 and TRBJ2-3, with TRBD2 matching over 13 bases. The CDR3 covers 16 residues. Germline CDR1 reads SGHRS; CDR2 reads YFSETQ. The junction had 6 bases not matched to a gene; V was cut back by 4 bases and J by 4 bases. The CDR3 spells CASSPTSGRASDTQYF. CDR3 in DNA: TGCGCCAGCAGCCCAACTAGCGGGAGGGCCTCAGATACGCAGTATTTT.

The V and J genes are TRBV5-4 and TRBJ1-6; TRBD1 aligns across 10 bases. CDR1 is SGHNT and CDR2 is YYREEE in the germline V gene (reference sequence). The CDR3 sequence is 16 residues long. V lost 0 bases, J lost 6 bases, and 3 bases stayed unmatched. CDR3 sequence: CASSLEWTGGNSPLHF. In DNA, the CDR3 is TGTGCCAGCAGCTTGGAGTGGACAGGGGGTAATTCACCCCTCCACTTT.

The rearrangement links TRBV6-4 to TRBJ1-1, with 9 bases lining up with TRBD1. Per the germline V gene, CDR1 is MRHNA and CDR2 is SNTAGT. The V gene end was trimmed by 5 bases and the J gene end by 3 bases; junction bases not matched to a gene: 1. The length of the CDR3 is 13 residues. CDR3 residues: CASSRDRDTEAFF. The DNA of the CDR3 is TGTGCCAGCAGTCGGGACAGGGACACTGAAGCTTTCTTT.

The gene calls are TRBV7-9 and TRBJ2-5; D is unresolved. Germline loops: CDR1 SEHNR, CDR2 FQNEAQ (reference sequence). V shed 0 bases and J shed 2 bases, with 7 bases lying between them. This CDR3 region has 14 residues. Written as DNA, the CDR3 is TGTGCCAGCAGCTTAGCAACTGTACAAGAGACCCAGTACTTC. This encodes CASSLATVQETQYF.

The chain joins TRBV6-5 to TRBJ2-2, with D possibly being TRBD1 (6 bases). This CDR3 region has 14 residues. V was shortened by 4 bases and J by 4 bases, with 10 bases between the two germline ends. The germline gives CDR1 MNHEY, CDR2 SVGAGI. The chain's CDR3 is CASSLGQITGELFF. The DNA of the CDR3 is TGTGCCAGCAGTTTAGGACAGATCACCGGGGAGCTGTTTTTT.

The V gene is TRBV28, the J gene TRBJ1-2; D gene unclear. This CDR3 has 12 amino acids. V gave up 2 bases and J gave up 1 base, with 2 bases separating them. Per the germline V gene, CDR1 is MDHEN and CDR2 is SYDVKM. The CDR3, as DNA: TGTGCCAGCAGTTTAAGTAACTATGGCTACACCTTC. Translating it yields CASSLSNYGYTF.

This clone appeared a single time. V usage is TRBV6-1 and J usage is TRBJ2-6; D ambiguous. The CDR3 is made up of 15 amino acids. Trimming cost V 3 bases and J 0 bases, with 6 bases left between them. CDR1 and CDR2 (germline): MNHNS, SASEGT. In nucleotides, the CDR3 is TGTGCCAGCAGTGAGAGAATCTCTGGGGCCAACGTCCTGACTTTC. This translates into CASSERISGANVLTF.

The rearrangement links TRBV29-1 to TRBJ2-7; no firm D call. Trimming pared 1 base from V and 1 base from J, leaving 11 bases between. CDR1 is SQVTM, CDR2 ANQGSEA, per germline. There are 14 residues in the CDR3. The CDR3 protein is CSVEVFAMSYEQYF. The CDR3 DNA reads as TGCAGCGTTGAAGTATTCGCCATGTCCTACGAGCAGTACTTC.